What follows describes a single T cell receptor beta chain. The target of this receptor is not known. Base qualities are not recorded, but no much larger clone differs from it by a single base. TCRdb names Illumina NovaSeq 6000 as the instrument used. TCRalpha and TCRbeta cDNA libraries were constructed by 5'RACE with constant-segment primers, with sample barcodes and unique molecular identifiers being introduced. Trizol reagent was used to extract RNA from every sample. Amplification of the libraries took two PCR steps, and the second step added a second sample barcode plus Illumina TruSeq adapters. The libraries were sequenced on an Illumina NovaSeq using 2 x 150 bp paired-end reads. The source study handled its data this way. Demultiplexing of reads and collapsing into UMI-guided consensus sequences were performed with migec v1.2.7. With mixcr v2.1.11, UMI consensuses were aligned to TRA and TRB V and J templates and assembled into clonotypes. Expanded or contracted clonotypes were those called significant by both edgeR and NoisET, with noise models trained on biological replicates. For edgeR calls, the cutoffs were a false discovery rate-adjusted p below 0.01 and a log2 fold-change threshold of 1. PCA with hierarchical clustering of max-normalized trajectories of the 1000 most abundant clonotypes was used as exploratory dynamics analysis. Separately sequenced CD4+ and CD8+ repertoires were used to assign the CD4 or CD8 phenotype of responding clones. The raw public data were reprocessed by TCRdb itself: fastp quality trimming at Q25, MiXCR clonotype calling, in-frame beta chains only. Duplicate CDR3 protein sequences are folded into a single record with the most common DNA and genes. V and J calls and clone size were set by TCRdb, not the authors. The sample includes 350,000 or so distinct CDR3 sequences, with approximately 21% observed a single time. In total, the top ten clones hold roughly an eighth of the sample.

The entry originates in a study of T-cell memory formation after mild COVID-19 (dated by TCRdb to the early 2020s). General notes on the study: Most TCR sequence clusters were specific to one of the two donors. T-cell clones expanding and contracting after mild COVID-19 in two donors were tracked by longitudinal TCRalpha and TCRbeta repertoire sequencing. The cohort comprised two young, previously healthy adult volunteers, one female and one male. The full study reports these points: Some responding clones were detected in pre-infection memory, suggesting pre-existing cross-reactive memory T cells joined the SARS-CoV-2 response. Whether the second-wave clones peaking on day 37 were SARS-CoV-2 specific was not confirmed. Only a couple of mild cases were covered in the study, and larger cohorts including severe cases with pre-infection samples were considered necessary. Contracting CD4+ clones appeared mostly in the CM and EM memory subsets, whereas CD8+ clones were enriched in EMRA. From day 15 to 85, contracting clones showed balanced CD4/CD8 phenotypes, whereas a second wave of clones that expanded from day 15 to 37 leaned towards CD4+.

Counted from cysteine to phenylalanine, this CDR3 has 13 amino acids. The sequence is cut down to CDR3 DNA, 39 bases in frame from base 1. The germline V gene sets CDR1 to MNHEY and CDR2 to SVGEGT. Cut back by 7 bases and 3 bases, the V and J ends lie 13 bases apart. PBMCs were isolated by Ficoll-Paque density gradient centrifugation. The TCR was taken from an adult woman who had mild COVID-19 (a few samples of this study predate the infection). The sample titles of this study are shuffled in the database, so cell type and time point are left out; the donor was told from shared clones. Input material: PBMCs or a T cell subset sorted from them (not recorded which). Rearrangement joined TRBV6-2 or TRBV6-3 to TRBJ2-7; no confident D gene assignment can be made. This receptor carries the CDR3 CASTPNHSYEQYF. The base sequence is TGTGCCAGCACCCCCAACCACAGCTACGAGCAGTACTTC.